Listed below are T cell receptor beta chains from one sample, sequenced in a study of regulatory T cells in long-lasting Graves disease. In TCRdb, the multiplex PCR reads were re-called with MiXCR into one record per CDR3 protein. The data contain 400,000 to 550,000 distinct CDR3 sequences, about a sixth of them singletons. These data also formed part of another study, on T cells in Graves' hyperthyroidism and ophthalmopathy.

This sample comprised peripheral blood mononuclear cells (PBMCs), obtained at new diagnosis, from a patient treated with antithyroid drugs. The receptor source for this set is a woman in her 30s with Graves disease. Both conserved end residues are part of each CDR3. The D gene is left open where the match is weak. Size is stated for part of the rows, as once, few or many counts, or as a class when the clone is expanded.

TRBV9	TRBJ2-1	TRBD1	few	TGTGCCAGCAGCGCCCAAACCGGGACAGGGGGCTTCGGGGAGCAGTTCTTC	CASSAQTGTGGFGEQFF
TRBV20-1	TRBJ2-3	TRBD2	few	TGCAGTGCTTTTGAGCTAGCGGGTGGGGGCACAGATACGCAGTATTTT	CSAFELAGGGTDTQYF
TRBV19	TRBJ2-6	TRBD2	.	TGTGCCAGTAGTATTCGACTAGCTGGGTACTCTGGGGCCAACGTCCTGACTTTC	CASSIRLAGYSGANVLTF
TRBV11-2	TRBJ2-3	TRBD2	many	TGTGCCAGCAGCGGGCGACTAGCGGGAGGGCCGGTTTCGCAGTATTTT	CASSGRLAGGPVSQYF
TRBV7-3	TRBJ2-1	TRBD2	few	TGTGCCAGCAGCCCTAGGAGGCTAGCGGGAGTGGGGGAGCAGTTCTTC	CASSPRRLAGVGEQFF
TRBV9	TRBJ2-7	.	.	TGTGCCAGCAGCGTAGATACGGGAGCGGTCGAGCAGTACTTC	CASSVDTGAVEQYF
TRBV20-1	TRBJ1-1	.	.	TGCAGTGCTAGACAGGGAATGAACACTGAAGCTTTCTTT	CSARQGMNTEAFF
TRBV18	TRBJ2-2	TRBD2	many	TGTGCCAGCTCACCTCAAAGCGGGGCGAACACCGGGGAGCTGTTTTTT	CASSPQSGANTGELFF
TRBV5-6	TRBJ2-7	.	many	TGTGCCAGCAGCTTCTCGAGTTTATACGAGCAGTACTTC	CASSFSSLYEQYF
TRBV7-2	TRBJ2-1	TRBD2	many	TGTGCCAGCAGCCTACTGGCGGGGGGGAACAATGAGCAGTTCTTC	CASSLLAGGNNEQFF
TRBV5-1	TRBJ1-5	.	many	TGTGCCAGCAGCTTGGCTTTGGATCAGCCCCAGCATTTT	CASSLALDQPQHF
TRBV20-1	TRBJ2-5	TRBD2	many	TGCAGTGCTACGCCCCTGACTAGCGGGAAAGAGACCCAGTACTTC	CSATPLTSGKETQYF
TRBV19	TRBJ1-5	TRBD1	few	TGTGCCAGTAGTATGGTGCCAGGGGGCGATCAGCCCCAGCATTTT	CASSMVPGGDQPQHF
TRBV6-5	TRBJ1-1	.	many	TGTGCCAGCAGTTACGCCAGTTTGAACACTGAAGCTTTCTTT	CASSYASLNTEAFF
TRBV5-1	TRBJ1-1	.	.	TGCGCCAGCAGGCCGGGGTGGGGGTCCCCCGAAGCTTTCTTT	CASRPGWGSPEAFF
TRBV29-1	TRBJ2-1	TRBD2	many	TGCAGCGCCTTTAGCGGGAAAAGCTCCTACAATGAGCAGTTCTTC	CSAFSGKSSYNEQFF
TRBV28	TRBJ1-5	.	many	TGTGCCAGCAGTTTATCGGGGCGAAATCAGCCCCAGCATTTT	CASSLSGRNQPQHF
TRBV4-1	TRBJ2-7	.	.	TGCGCCAGCAGCCAAGGTGACGGACGCTCCTACGAGCAGTACTTC	CASSQGDGRSYEQYF
TRBV5-1	TRBJ2-7	TRBD2	few	TGCGCCAGCAGCTTGGAGGGGACTAACGGCTACGAGCAGTACTTC	CASSLEGTNGYEQYF
TRBV4-1	TRBJ2-1	TRBD2	.	TGCGCCAGCAGCCAAGACCCGGTGGGCGGGAGCCCCGACAATGAGCAGTTCTTC	CASSQDPVGGSPDNEQFF
TRBV20-1	TRBJ2-1	TRBD2	few	TGCAGTGCTAGGTCTAGCGGGCCTTACAATGAGCAGTTCTTC	CSARSSGPYNEQFF
TRBV29-1	TRBJ2-5	.	few	TGCAGCGCCTGGGGCCAAGAGACCCAGTACTTC	CSAWGQETQYF
TRBV7-9	TRBJ1-1	.	few	TGTGCCAGCAGCCCCTTAGGGAGGAACGCTTTCTTT	CASSPLGRNAFF
TRBV3-1	TRBJ1-1	.	many	TGTGCCAGCAGCCACCTCTCTGAGGGCACTGAAGCTTTCTTT	CASSHLSEGTEAFF
TRBV18	TRBJ1-5	.	many	TGTGCCAGCTCACCGGTCCGTGATCAGCCCCAGCATTTT	CASSPVRDQPQHF
TRBV18	TRBJ2-1	TRBD1	.	TGTGCCAGCTCAGACAGGGCACTGGGGGCCAATGAGCAGTTCTTC	CASSDRALGANEQFF
TRBV15	TRBJ2-7	TRBD2	many	TGTGCCACCAGCAGAGCAACAGCGGGAGCCTACGAGCAGTACTTC	CATSRATAGAYEQYF
TRBV19	TRBJ2-1	.	.	TGTGCCAGTAGTATAGGGAACCCCGGGACCCACAATGAGCAGTTCTTC	CASSIGNPGTHNEQFF
TRBV29-1	TRBJ1-2	.	few	TGCAGCCCATGGACACGAACAGCTGGCTACACCTTC	CSPWTRTAGYTF
TRBV29-1	TRBJ1-4	.	many	TGCAGCGTCGAGTACGGAGATAATGAAAAACTGTTTTTT	CSVEYGDNEKLFF
TRBV20-1	TRBJ2-1	TRBD2	few	TGCAGTGCTAGGGGACTAGCGGAGAAGCAGTTCTTC	CSARGLAEKQFF
TRBV19	TRBJ1-5	.	many	TGTGCCAGTTCAGACAGGACGAATCAGCCCCAGCATTTT	CASSDRTNQPQHF
TRBV27	TRBJ2-1	.	.	TGTGCCAGCAGTTCGCCTCAACGGGGGAATGAGCAGTTCTTC	CASSSPQRGNEQFF
TRBV28	TRBJ1-1	TRBD1	.	TGTGCCAGCAGTGGGGGGACAGGGGGCACTGAAGCTTTCTTT	CASSGGTGGTEAFF
TRBV9	TRBJ1-1	.	.	TGTGCCAGCAGCGTAGGAGGGGCTACTGAAGCTTTCTTT	CASSVGGATEAFF
TRBV30	TRBJ2-7	.	many	TGTGCCTGGACCCCCGGGACGACCTACGAGCAGTACTTC	CAWTPGTTYEQYF
TRBV20-1	TRBJ2-1	TRBD1	many	TGCAGTGCCGCGGACAGGGTGGGCTACAATGAGCAGTTCTTC	CSAADRVGYNEQFF
TRBV13	TRBJ2-1	TRBD2	many	TGTGCCAGCAGCCCCCACTTGGGAGGGAGGTCCTACAATGAGCAGTTCTTC	CASSPHLGGRSYNEQFF
TRBV7-9	TRBJ1-2	.	few	TGTGCCAGCAGCCCCACGTTGGGGGTCAACTATGGCTACACCTTC	CASSPTLGVNYGYTF
TRBV6-2/TRBV6-3	TRBJ2-2	TRBD2	.	TGTGCCAGCATAAGCGGGAAAATGACCGGGGAGCTGTTTTTT	CASISGKMTGELFF
TRBV6-2/TRBV6-3	TRBJ2-1	.	many	TGTGCCAGCAGTTACTTGGGCCGAAGAAAGGGGGACAATGAGCAGTTCTTC	CASSYLGRRKGDNEQFF
TRBV18	TRBJ1-5	.	many	TGTGCCAGCTCACCAAGGGGCGTCAATCAGCCCCAGCATTTT	CASSPRGVNQPQHF